What follows is one T cell receptor (beta chain) and its context. Germline loops: CDR1 SGHTA, CDR2 FQGNSA. CDR3 length: 14 residues. Trimming took 1 base from V and 6 from J, leaving 10 bases between them. 0.5 to 1 ug RNA was reverse transcribed with random hexamers. TCRdb independently ran MiXCR on the immunoSEQ multiplex PCR reads; one entry per CDR3 protein. The table includes about 120,000 distinct CDR3 sequences, over 90% detected once. The data stem from a study of CD8 T cells in Susac syndrome. The TCR originated in a human donor with Susac syndrome. The chain has TRBV7-2 and TRBJ2-4, with TRBD1 as a possible D gene (8 bases). The sample taken for sequencing was CD4+ T cells from PBMCs. CDR3: CASSLDRGGNIQYF. CDR3 nucleotide sequence: TGTGCCAGCAGCTTAGACAGGGGGGGAAACATTCAGTACTTC.